A single sample gave rise to the 27 T cell receptor beta chains below, sequenced in a study of radiation and T cells in renal cell carcinoma. Time point specified: blood 4 weeks post-SBRT, at nephrectomy. Specified treatment: 15 Gy SBRT to primary tumor, nephrectomy 4 weeks later. Profiling relied on immunoSEQ multiplex PCR, and the TCRdb table lists in-frame clones only, not all of them. The table records just over 95,000 clones, 84% of them present only once. Sequencing used blood, obtained from a patient whose treatment included radiotherapy and nephrectomy. These receptors were taken from a man aged 60 to 69 with renal cell carcinoma.

This clone has just a few counts. A junction boundary mismatches the germline segment, possibly from a read error. CDR3 region: CASSHTGQGPRVF. The CDR3 DNA follows: TGCGCCAGCAGCCACACCGGACAGGGACCTCGGGTCTTC. The J gene is TRBJ2-1, the V gene TRBV4-3; 8 bases fit TRBD1. CDR1 LGHNA and CDR2 YSLEER come from the germline V gene. CDR3 length equals 13 residues.

The chain employs TRBV7-2 and TRBJ2-1, with TRBD2 identical over 14 bases. V was clipped by 8 bases and J by 7 bases; unmatched bases: 10. This CDR3 has 16 amino acids. Germline CDR1 SGHTA, CDR2 FQGNSA. DNA of the CDR3: TGTGCCAGCCTCCCTGGGACTAGCGGGAGACGGAATGAGCAGTTCTTC. Protein product: CASLPGTSGRRNEQFF.

The V call is TRBV5-1, the J call TRBJ2-1; TRBD2 matches 8 bases. Germline CDR1 is SGHRS and CDR2 is YFSETQ. CDR3 size: 14 residues. Trimming cost V 5 bases and J 1 base; bases outside gene matches: 2. The DNA for the CDR3 is TGCGCCAGCAGAGCGGGAGAATCCTACAATGAGCAGTTCTTC. Translating gives CASRAGESYNEQFF.

The chain recombines TRBV7-2 with TRBJ2-3; TRBD2 might be the D (5 bases). CDR1 is SGHTA, CDR2 FQGNSA, per germline. The CDR3 contains 16 residues. The V end lost 1 base, the J end lost 0 bases, and 11 bases lay between the germline ends. CDR3 region: CASSLVSDSSTDTQYF. DNA of the CDR3: TGTGCCAGCAGCTTAGTCTCGGACTCGAGCACAGATACGCAGTATTTT.

This chain joins TRBV9 and TRBJ2-5; 15 bases are shared with TRBD2. The length of the CDR3 is 16 residues. Losses at the gene ends were 3 bases for V and 5 bases for J; bases not matched to a gene: 5. Germline CDR1 and CDR2: SGDLS and YYNGEE. DNA for the CDR3: TGTGCCAGCAGCGGGGGACTAGCGGGAGGCCGGGAGACCCAGTACTTC. It translates to CASSGGLAGGRETQYF.

This sequence joins TRBV29-1 and TRBJ2-3; 9 positions match TRBD1. Trimming took 4 bases from V and 3 from J; bases not matched to a gene: 8. Looked up from germline, CDR1 is SQVTM and CDR2 is ANQGSEA. This CDR3 has 15 residues. CDR3 amino acids: CSVGGTGTATDTQYF. CDR3 DNA sequence: TGCAGCGTTGGGGGGACAGGGACAGCAACAGATACGCAGTATTTT.

This chain joins TRBV5-1 and TRBJ2-3; D not resolved. Trimming left V 4 bases short and J 2 bases short, with 17 bases between. CDR1 and CDR2 from the germline V gene are SGHRS and YFSETQ. The CDR3 spans 16 residues. As DNA, the CDR3 is TGCGCCAGCAGCCTTACTGAACCTCGAACCACAGATACGCAGTATTTT. Its translation: CASSLTEPRTTDTQYF. Based on the CDR3 plus reference TRBV5-1 and TRBJ2-3, the full variable domain is KAGVTQTPRYLIKTRGQQVTLSCSPISGHRSVSWYQQTPGQGLQFLFEYFSETQRNKGNFPGRFSGRQFSNSRSEMNVSTLELGDSALYLCASSLTEPRTTDTQYFGPGTRLTVL.

The chain employs TRBV6-4 and TRBJ1-5; D is possibly TRBD1 (5 bases). V was pared by 4 bases and J by 0 bases, with 22 bases between. CDR1 and CDR2 from the germline V gene are MRHNA and SNTAGT. The CDR3 extends over 19 amino acids. The CDR3 is CASSGSCQGKGDSNQPQHF. The CDR3 nucleotides are TGTGCCAGCAGTGGAAGTTGCCAGGGCAAAGGAGATAGCAATCAGCCCCAGCATTTT.

The chain is built from TRBV11-3 and TRBJ1-1, with D unclear. In germline, CDR1 is SGHNT, CDR2 YENEEA. V was trimmed by 1 base and J by 1 base, leaving 7 bases between them. The CDR3 spans 14 residues. This CDR3 reads CASSLGAENTEAFF. CDR3 DNA: TGTGCCAGCAGCTTAGGGGCGGAGAACACTGAAGCTTTCTTT. The complete variable domain, with remaining parts taken from reference TRBV11-3 and TRBJ1-1, reads EAGVVQSPRYKIIEKKQPVAFWCNPISGHNTLYWYLQNLGQGPELLIRYENEEAVDDSQLPKDRFSAERLKGVDSTLKIQPAELGDSAVYLCASSLGAENTEAFFGQGTRLTVV.

This sequence joins TRBV5-1 and TRBJ2-1, with 10 bases that match TRBD2. Germline V gene lookup returns CDR1 SGHRS and CDR2 YFSETQ. The CDR3 is made up of 16 amino acids. The V and J ends lost 0 bases and 0 bases, in that order; junction bases with no gene match: 0. CDR3 region: CASSLVAGGSYNEQFF. DNA for the CDR3: TGCGCCAGCAGCTTGGTAGCGGGAGGCTCCTACAATGAGCAGTTCTTC.

The V call is TRBV27, the J call TRBJ2-7; D ambiguous. Trimming took off 2 bases at V and 10 bases at J, with 21 bases between the two ends. Germline CDR1 MNHEY, CDR2 SMNVEV (reference sequence). This CDR3 is 15 amino acids long. CDR3 in amino acids: CASSLGPGRVMIQYF. In DNA form, the CDR3 reads TGTGCCAGCAGTTTAGGTCCGGGCCGGGTCATGATTCAGTACTTC.

V and J are TRBV18 and TRBJ2-7; 8 bases are a match to TRBD1. The V gene's germline CDR1 is KGHSH and CDR2 LQKENI. This CDR3 spans 15 amino acids. V dropped 6 bases and J dropped 3; count of bases not matched to a gene: 10. CDR3 in amino acids: CASSPGGGLHYEQYF. CDR3 nucleotides: TGTGCCAGCTCTCCAGGGGGCGGTCTACACTACGAGCAGTACTTC.

The CDR3 sequence is CASTAWTSLFYEQYF. CDR3 coding DNA: TGTGCCAGCACGGCCTGGACTTCGCTGTTCTACGAGCAGTACTTC. This chain joins TRBV28 and TRBJ2-7, with TRBD2 as a possible D gene (5 bases). CDR1 and CDR2 from the germline V gene are MDHEN and SYDVKM. V lost 7 bases to trimming and J lost 3 bases, with 19 bases between them. The CDR3 extends over 15 amino acids.

This chain joins TRBV14 and TRBJ2-7; tentatively, D is TRBD1 (5 bases). Germline V CDR1 and CDR2: SGHDN, FVKESK. This CDR3 spans 14 amino acids. V was shortened by 1 base and J by 5 bases, with 12 bases between the two germline ends. CDR3 DNA sequence: TGTGCCAGCAGCCAAGCTCCAGGGTGGCACGAGCAGTACTTC. Its protein is CASSQAPGWHEQYF.

This chain uses TRBV7-8 with TRBJ2-2; a possible D gene is TRBD1 (5 bases). Per germline, CDR1 SGHVS and CDR2 FQNEAQ. The CDR3 extends over 15 amino acids. V dropped 5 bases and J dropped 0 bases, with 10 bases sitting between them. The CDR3: CASSLTGPNTGELFF. CDR3 nucleotide sequence: TGTGCCAGCAGCCTCACAGGTCCGAACACCGGGGAGCTGTTTTTT. The variable domain in full, completed from reference TRBV7-8 and TRBJ2-2, reads GAGVSQSPRYKVAKRGQDVALRCDPISGHVSLFWYQQALGQGPEFLTYFQNEAQLDKSGLPSDRFFAERPEGSVSTLKIQRTQQEDSAVYLCASSLTGPNTGELFFGEGSRLTVL.

Here the CDR3 DNA reads TGTGCCAGCAGCAACCCCCCTAGCGACCCCACAGATACGCAGTATTTT. It encodes CASSNPPSDPTDTQYF. The rearrangement joins TRBV2 to TRBJ2-3; D may be TRBD2 (6 bases). The CDR3 is made up of 16 amino acids. In germline, CDR1 is SNHLY, CDR2 FYNNEI. With 6 bases removed from V and 2 bases from J, the gap between germline ends came to 18 bases. Supplemented by reference TRBV2 and TRBJ2-3, the full variable domain reads EPEVTQTPSHQVTQMGQEVILRCVPISNHLYFYWYRQILGQKVEFLVSFYNNEISEKSEIFDDQFSVERPDGSNFTLKIRSTKLEDSAMYFCASSNPPSDPTDTQYFGPGTRLTVL.

The V gene is TRBV4-2, the J gene TRBJ2-3; TRBD2 aligns across 7 bases. CDR1 LGHNA and CDR2 YNFKEQ come from the germline V gene. Unmatched junction bases numbered 11, after V lost 4 bases and J lost 1 base. CDR3 size: 17 residues. CDR3 coding DNA: TGTGCCAGCAGCCTTCGGGAGGCTAGCGGTCGCACAGATACGCAGTATTTT. It yields the protein CASSLREASGRTDTQYF.

The chain combines TRBV15 with TRBJ2-7; 9 bases match TRBD2. The germline V gene has CDR1 LNHNV and CDR2 YYDKDF (reference sequence). J lost 3 bases, V lost 1 base, and 4 bases had no gene match. The CDR3 loop spans 15 amino acids. CDR3 amino acids: CATSRAAGGNYEQYF. The CDR3 nucleotides are TGTGCCACCAGCAGAGCGGCGGGAGGGAACTACGAGCAGTACTTC.

V gene TRBV19 combines with J gene TRBJ2-2; possible D gene TRBD2, 6 bases. The length of the CDR3 is 14 residues. The ends were cut back, 8 bases at V and 0 bases at J, with 10 bases in the middle. The germline V gene has CDR1 LNHDA and CDR2 SQIVND (reference sequence). CDR3 protein: CASSTSPNTGELFF. In nucleotides, the CDR3 is TGTGCCAGTTCTACTAGCCCGAACACCGGGGAGCTGTTTTTT.

The chain recombines TRBV9 with TRBJ2-1; 8 positions match TRBD1. Trimming at V came to 0 bases and at J to 6 bases, leaving 5 bases not matched to a gene. The CDR3 covers 15 residues. The germline V gene encodes CDR1 SGDLS and CDR2 YYNGEE. The CDR3 DNA reads as TGTGCCAGCAGCGTAGGCCAGGGGGCGGTCAATGAGCAGTTCTTC. Its translation: CASSVGQGAVNEQFF.

V and J are TRBV19 and TRBJ1-5, with TRBD1 matching 8 bases. Germline CDR1 and CDR2: LNHDA and SQIVND (reference sequence). This CDR3 spans 15 amino acids. J gave up 5 bases and V 3 bases, and 6 bases lay outside the gene matches. The CDR3 DNA reads TGTGCCAGTAGTATTCATTCGACAGGGGATCAGCCCCAGCATTTT. Amino acids: CASSIHSTGDQPQHF.

This clone was detected only a few times. The chain joins TRBV2 to TRBJ1-2; D might be TRBD1 (6 bases). The CDR3 length is 10 residues. The germline gives CDR1 SNHLY, CDR2 FYNNEI. The germline V and J ends were trimmed by 10 bases and 8 bases, with 11 bases remaining between them. DNA for the CDR3: TGTGCCACCCAAGGGGGGGGCTACACCTTC. This codes for CATQGGGYTF.

V gene TRBV28 combines with J gene TRBJ1-2; D is undetermined. Trimming stripped 4 bases from V and 4 bases from J, with 7 bases between. Germline CDR1 is MDHEN and CDR2 is SYDVKM. The CDR3 totals 12 residues. In nucleotides, the CDR3 is TGTGCCAGCAGTTCCGGACCCTATGGCTACACCTTC. It encodes CASSSGPYGYTF.

The CDR3: CASSLRRTYEQYF. DNA of the CDR3: TGTGCCAGCAGTTTAAGACGGACCTACGAGCAGTACTTC. The rearrangement joins TRBV27 to TRBJ2-7; D not certain. V was clipped by 2 bases and J by 2 bases, with 7 bases between them. From germline, CDR1 is MNHEY and CDR2 SMNVEV (reference sequence). This CDR3 region has 13 residues.

This chain connects TRBV6-1 to TRBJ1-3; D not certain. The V gene's germline CDR1 is MNHNS and CDR2 SASEGT. This CDR3 has 14 residues. V was cut by 2 bases and J by 2 bases, with 7 bases left in between. This chain's CDR3 is CASSETRAGNTIYF. CDR3 in DNA: TGTGCCAGCAGTGAAACACGGGCTGGAAACACCATATATTTT.

This clone was observed a handful of times. The chain recombines TRBV19 with TRBJ2-3, with 9 bases matching TRBD1. J gave up 1 base and V 6 bases, and 5 bases lay outside the gene matches. The germline V gene encodes CDR1 LNHDA and CDR2 SQIVND (reference sequence). This CDR3 spans 15 amino acids. The CDR3 DNA follows: TGTGCCAGTAGGGACGGGACAGGGCGCACAGATACGCAGTATTTT. Protein sequence: CASRDGTGRTDTQYF.

V and J are TRBV28 and TRBJ1-1; 8 bases align to TRBD1. Germline CDR1 and CDR2: MDHEN and SYDVKM. The ends lost 5 bases at V and 4 bases at J; junction bases unmatched: 9. The CDR3 runs to 15 residues. The CDR3 DNA reads as TGTGCCAGCAGTCGACTAAGACAGGGGATCACTGAAGCTTTCTTT. Protein: CASSRLRQGITEAFF.